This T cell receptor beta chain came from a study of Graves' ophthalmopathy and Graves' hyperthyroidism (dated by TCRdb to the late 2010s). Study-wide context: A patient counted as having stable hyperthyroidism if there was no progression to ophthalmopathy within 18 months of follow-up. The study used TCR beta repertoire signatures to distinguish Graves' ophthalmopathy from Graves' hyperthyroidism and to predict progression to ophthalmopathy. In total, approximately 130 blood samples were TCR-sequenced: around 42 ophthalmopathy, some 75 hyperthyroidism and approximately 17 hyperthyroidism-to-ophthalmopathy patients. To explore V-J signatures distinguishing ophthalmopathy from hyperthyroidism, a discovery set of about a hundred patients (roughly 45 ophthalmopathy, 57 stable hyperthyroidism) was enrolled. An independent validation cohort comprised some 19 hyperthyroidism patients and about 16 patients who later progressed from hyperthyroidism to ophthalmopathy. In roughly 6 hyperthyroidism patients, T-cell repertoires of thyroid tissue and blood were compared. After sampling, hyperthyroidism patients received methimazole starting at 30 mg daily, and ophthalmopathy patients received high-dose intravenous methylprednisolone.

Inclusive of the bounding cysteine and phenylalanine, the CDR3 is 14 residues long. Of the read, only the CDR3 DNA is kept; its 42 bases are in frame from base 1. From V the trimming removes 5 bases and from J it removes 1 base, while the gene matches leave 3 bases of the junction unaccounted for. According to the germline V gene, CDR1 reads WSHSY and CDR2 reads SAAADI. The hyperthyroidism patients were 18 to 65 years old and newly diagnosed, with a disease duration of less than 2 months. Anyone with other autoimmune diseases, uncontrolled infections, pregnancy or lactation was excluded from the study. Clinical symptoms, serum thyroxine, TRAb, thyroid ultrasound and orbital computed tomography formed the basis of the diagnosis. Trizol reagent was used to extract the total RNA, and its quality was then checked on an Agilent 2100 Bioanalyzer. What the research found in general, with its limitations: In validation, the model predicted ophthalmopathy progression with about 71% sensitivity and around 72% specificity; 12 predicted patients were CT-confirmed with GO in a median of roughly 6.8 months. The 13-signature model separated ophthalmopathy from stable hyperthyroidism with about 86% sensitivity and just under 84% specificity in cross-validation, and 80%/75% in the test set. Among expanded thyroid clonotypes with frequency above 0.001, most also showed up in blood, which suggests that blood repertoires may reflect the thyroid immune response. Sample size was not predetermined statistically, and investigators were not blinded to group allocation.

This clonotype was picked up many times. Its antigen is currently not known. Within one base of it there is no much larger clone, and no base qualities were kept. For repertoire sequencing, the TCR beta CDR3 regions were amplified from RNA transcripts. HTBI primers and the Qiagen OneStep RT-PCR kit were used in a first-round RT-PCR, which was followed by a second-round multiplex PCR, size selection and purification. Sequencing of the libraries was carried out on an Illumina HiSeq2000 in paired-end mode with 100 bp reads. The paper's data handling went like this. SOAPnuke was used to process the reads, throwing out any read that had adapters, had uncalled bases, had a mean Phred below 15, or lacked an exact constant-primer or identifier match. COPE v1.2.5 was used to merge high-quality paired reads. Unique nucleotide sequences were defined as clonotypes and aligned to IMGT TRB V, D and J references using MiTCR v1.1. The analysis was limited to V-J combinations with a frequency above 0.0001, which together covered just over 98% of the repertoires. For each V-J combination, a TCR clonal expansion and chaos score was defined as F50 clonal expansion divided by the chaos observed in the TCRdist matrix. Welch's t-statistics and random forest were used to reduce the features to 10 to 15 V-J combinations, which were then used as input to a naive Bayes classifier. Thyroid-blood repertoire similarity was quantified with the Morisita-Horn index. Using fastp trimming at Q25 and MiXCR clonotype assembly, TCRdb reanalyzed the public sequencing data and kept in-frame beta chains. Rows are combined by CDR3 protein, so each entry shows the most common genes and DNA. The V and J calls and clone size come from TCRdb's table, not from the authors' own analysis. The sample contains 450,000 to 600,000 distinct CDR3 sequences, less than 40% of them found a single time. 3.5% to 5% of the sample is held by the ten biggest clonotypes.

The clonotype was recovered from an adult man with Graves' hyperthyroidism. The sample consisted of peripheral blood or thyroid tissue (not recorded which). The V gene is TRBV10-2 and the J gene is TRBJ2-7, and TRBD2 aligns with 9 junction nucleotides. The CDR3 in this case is CASSRRGGSYEQYF. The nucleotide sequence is TGCGCCAGCAGTCGGCGGGGGGGTTCCTACGAGCAGTACTTC.